This T cell receptor (beta chain) was documented in a study of T cell repertoires in cytomegalovirus infection. Study as a whole: Public TCR beta signatures indicated both CMV infection and matching HLA type.

Study conclusions and caveats: HLA-C-restricted CMV clonotypes gave the most frequent clonotype in two of eight donors. Using cumulative public TCR beta family frequency, the authors identified those who carried CMV together with the relevant HLA.

CDR3 length: 13 residues. Trimming stripped 3 bases from V and 0 bases from J, with 5 bases between. Germline V gene sequence: CDR1 MNHEY, CDR2 SMNVEV (reference sequence). For this clonotype: Its antigen is currently unknown.

From the reads, TCRdb called clonotypes with MiXCR, one entry per CDR3 protein. In the table there are about 240,000 distinct CDR3 sequences, 9% to 15% of which are singletons. The chain has TRBV27 and TRBJ1-2; unclear D gene. The TCR originated in a human donor in good health (CMV status not recorded). Some clones in this sample may be carry-over from other donors' samples. The sample was PBMCs. For the CDR3, the DNA is TGTGCCAGCAGTTTCCAATCTAACTATGGCTACACCTTC. This codes for CASSFQSNYGYTF.